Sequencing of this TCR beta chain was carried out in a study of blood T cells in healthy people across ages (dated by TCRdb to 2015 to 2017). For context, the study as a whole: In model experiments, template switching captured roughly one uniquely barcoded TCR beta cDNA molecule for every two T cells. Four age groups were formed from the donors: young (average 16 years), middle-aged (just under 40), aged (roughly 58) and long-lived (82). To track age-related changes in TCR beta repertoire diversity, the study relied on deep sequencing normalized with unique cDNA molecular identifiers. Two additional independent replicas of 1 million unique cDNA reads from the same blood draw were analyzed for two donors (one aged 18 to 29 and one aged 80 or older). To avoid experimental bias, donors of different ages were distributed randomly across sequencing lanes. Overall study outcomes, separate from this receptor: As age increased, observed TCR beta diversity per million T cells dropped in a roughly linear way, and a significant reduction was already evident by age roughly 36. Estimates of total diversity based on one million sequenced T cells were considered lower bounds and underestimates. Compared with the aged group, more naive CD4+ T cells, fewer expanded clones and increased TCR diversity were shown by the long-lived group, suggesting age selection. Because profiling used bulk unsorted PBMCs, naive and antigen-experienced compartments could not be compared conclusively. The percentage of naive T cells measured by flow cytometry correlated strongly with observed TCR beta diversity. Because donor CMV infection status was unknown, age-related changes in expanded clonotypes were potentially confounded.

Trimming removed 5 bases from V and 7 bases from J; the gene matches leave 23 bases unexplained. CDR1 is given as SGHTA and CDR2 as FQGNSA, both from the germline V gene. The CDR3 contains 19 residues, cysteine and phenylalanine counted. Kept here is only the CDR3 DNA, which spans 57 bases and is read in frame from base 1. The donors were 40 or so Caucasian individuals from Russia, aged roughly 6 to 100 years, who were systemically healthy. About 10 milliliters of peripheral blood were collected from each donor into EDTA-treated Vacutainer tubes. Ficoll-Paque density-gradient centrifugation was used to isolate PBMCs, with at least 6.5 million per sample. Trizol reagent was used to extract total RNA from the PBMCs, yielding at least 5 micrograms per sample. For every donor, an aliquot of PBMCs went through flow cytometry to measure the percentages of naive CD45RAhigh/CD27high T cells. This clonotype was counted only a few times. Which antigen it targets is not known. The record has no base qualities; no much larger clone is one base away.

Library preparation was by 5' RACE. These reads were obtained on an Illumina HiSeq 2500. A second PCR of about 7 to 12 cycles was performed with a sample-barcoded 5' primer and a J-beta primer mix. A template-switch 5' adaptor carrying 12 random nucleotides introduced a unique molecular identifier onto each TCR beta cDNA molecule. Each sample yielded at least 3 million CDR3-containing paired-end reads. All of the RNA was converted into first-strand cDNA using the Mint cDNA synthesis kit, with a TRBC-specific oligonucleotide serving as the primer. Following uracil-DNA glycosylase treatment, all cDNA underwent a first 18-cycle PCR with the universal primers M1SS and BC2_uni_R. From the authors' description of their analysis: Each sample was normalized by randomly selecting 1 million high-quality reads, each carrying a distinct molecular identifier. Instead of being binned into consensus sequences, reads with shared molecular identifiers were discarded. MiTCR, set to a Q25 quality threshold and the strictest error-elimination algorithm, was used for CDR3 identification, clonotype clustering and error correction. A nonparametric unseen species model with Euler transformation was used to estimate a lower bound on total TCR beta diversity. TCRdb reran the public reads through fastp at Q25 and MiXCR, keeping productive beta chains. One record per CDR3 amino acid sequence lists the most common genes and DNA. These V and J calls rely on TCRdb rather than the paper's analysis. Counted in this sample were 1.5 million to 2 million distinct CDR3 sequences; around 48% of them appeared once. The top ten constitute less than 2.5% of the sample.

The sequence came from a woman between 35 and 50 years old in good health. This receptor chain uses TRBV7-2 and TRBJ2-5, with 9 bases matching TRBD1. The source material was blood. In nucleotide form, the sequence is TGTGCCAGCAGCCACCAACCAGGGACAGGGAACACTCAAACGGGGACCCAGTACTTC. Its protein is CASSHQPGTGNTQTGTQYF.